A single sample is the source of the 8 T cell receptor beta chains below, sequenced in a study of graft-versus-host responses after intestinal transplantation. Which antigens these TCRs recognize remains unknown. Produced via immunoSEQ multiplex PCR; TCRdb's table is partial and in-frame only. Of some 79,000 clones in the sample, roughly 91% were seen once. The sequencing used unstimulated CD4+ T cells sorted from spleen or lymph node cells, collected before intestinal transplant. These TCRs come from a human donor who received an intestinal transplant.

The chain combines TRBV18 with TRBJ2-5; D is ambiguous. Germline CDR1 and CDR2: KGHSH and LQKENI. The germline V and J ends were trimmed by 2 bases and 5 bases, with 6 bases remaining between them. The CDR3 extends over 12 amino acids. CDR3 loop: CASSPSEETQYF. Here the CDR3 DNA reads TGTGCCAGCTCACCAAGCGAGGAGACCCAGTACTTC.

The chain uses TRBV10-3 and TRBJ2-1, with 10 positions matching TRBD2. The junction had 1 base not matched to a gene; V was cut back by 4 bases and J by 7 bases. The CDR3 contains 13 residues. Germline CDR1 reads ENHRY; CDR2 reads SYGVKD. CDR3 in amino acids: CAISGTSGNEQFF. The CDR3 DNA reads as TGTGCCATCAGTGGGACTAGCGGTAATGAGCAGTTCTTC.

The rearrangement links TRBV5-4 to TRBJ2-3; D is possibly TRBD1 (6 bases). With 6 bases removed from V and 0 bases from J, the gap between germline ends came to 11 bases. This CDR3 comprises 14 residues. Germline values: CDR1 SGHNT, CDR2 YYREEE (reference sequence). The CDR3 here is CASTQGSSTDTQYF. The CDR3 bases are TGTGCCAGCACCCAGGGGTCTAGCACAGATACGCAGTATTTT.

The V gene is TRBV5-6, the J gene TRBJ2-1; D is unclear. Between the trimmed V and J ends, which lost 0 bases and 4 bases, there was a span of 11 bases. This CDR3 has 15 residues. The germline V gene encodes CDR1 SGHDT and CDR2 YYEEEE. CDR3 in amino acids: CASSLGKLLYNEQFF. CDR3 DNA: TGTGCCAGCAGCTTGGGCAAACTCCTATACAATGAGCAGTTCTTC.

The V call is TRBV5-6, the J call TRBJ1-6; a possible D gene is TRBD1 (6 bases). The V end was cut by 4 bases, the J end by 7 bases, with 6 bases between. The CDR3 sequence is 12 residues long. The germline V gene encodes CDR1 SGHDT and CDR2 YYEEEE. CDR3 residues: CASSTGNSPLHF. CDR3 sequence (DNA): TGTGCCAGCAGCACAGGGAATTCACCCCTCCACTTT.

The chain uses TRBV18 and TRBJ1-6; 7 bases align to TRBD1. V lost 6 bases, J lost 0 bases, and 2 bases stayed unmatched. Looked up from germline, CDR1 is KGHSH and CDR2 is LQKENI. There are 15 residues in the CDR3. The DNA for the CDR3 is TGTGCCAGCTCGACAGGGCCCTCCTATAATTCACCCCTCCACTTT. Translating gives CASSTGPSYNSPLHF.

The chain combines TRBV7-6 with TRBJ2-7; 9 bases are a match to TRBD1. The junction had 4 bases not matched to a gene; V was cut back by 3 bases and J by 4 bases. Germline V gene lookup returns CDR1 SGHVS and CDR2 FNYEAQ. This CDR3 spans 14 amino acids. This CDR3 reads CASSLDRGGYEQYF. The CDR3 nucleotides read TGTGCCAGCAGCTTGGACAGGGGAGGATACGAGCAGTACTTC.

The V and J genes are TRBV25-1 and TRBJ1-1; D unclear. This CDR3 is 13 amino acids long. Germline V lookup: CDR1 MGHDK, CDR2 SYGVNS. V was shortened by 7 bases and J by 1 base, with 10 bases between the two germline ends. The CDR3 DNA follows: TGTGCCAGCACCGGGTTTAAGAACACTGAAGCTTTCTTT. Translating it yields CASTGFKNTEAFF.